This TCR beta chain was documented in a study of blood T cell repertoires in COVID-19. The CDR3 totals 16 residues. Trimming stripped 3 bases from V and 0 bases from J, with 12 bases between. Per the germline V gene, CDR1 is MNHEY and CDR2 is SMNVEV (reference sequence). As processed by the authors: Amplification with reference gene primers provided the estimates of nucleated cell counts. Repertoires were generated with immunoSEQ multiplex PCR, while TCRdb's copy carries only in-frame clones and drops some. The V and J calls and clone size were taken over from that table, and D and trimming were inferred from the DNA. In the table there are 110,000 to 150,000 clones, roughly 83% of which are singletons. Seattle participants joined during active infection and were tracked over time.

The rearrangement links TRBV27 to TRBJ1-5; a weak D match, TRBD1 (6 bases). The sequence was obtained from an older woman with COVID-19, enrolled during active disease. The sequenced sample was peripheral blood. The CDR3 nucleotides read TGTGCCAGCAGTTTTTCCGGACAGTATAGCAATCAGCCCCAGCATTTT. It translates to CASSFSGQYSNQPQHF.